This T cell receptor beta chain was observed in a study of T cell repertoires in cytomegalovirus infection. Overall study context: Both a matching HLA type and CMV infection were indicated by public TCR beta signatures.

The study, taken as a whole, reports: Within the response measured ex vivo, HLA-C-restricted CMV-specific TCR beta clonotypes were dominant. Cumulative public TCR beta family frequency identified CMV carriers with the relevant HLA.

TCRdb ran MiXCR on the reads and lists one entry per CDR3 protein. The data contain nearly 450,000 distinct CDR3 sequences, about 33% of them singletons. To note about this clonotype: The antigen is unknown.

The CDR3 is made up of 14 amino acids. Trimming took 0 bases from V and 9 from J; bases not matched to a gene: 5. Germline V CDR1 and CDR2: LNHNV, YYDKDF (reference sequence). The specimen sequenced was PBMCs. V usage is TRBV15 and J usage is TRBJ2-1, with 7 bases lining up with TRBD2. This TCR was recovered from a human donor in good health (CMV status not recorded). Some clones in this sample may be carry-over from other donors' samples. This CDR3 is CATSRDREAGEQFF. The CDR3 DNA reads TGTGCCACCAGCAGAGATCGGGAGGCTGGTGAGCAGTTCTTC.